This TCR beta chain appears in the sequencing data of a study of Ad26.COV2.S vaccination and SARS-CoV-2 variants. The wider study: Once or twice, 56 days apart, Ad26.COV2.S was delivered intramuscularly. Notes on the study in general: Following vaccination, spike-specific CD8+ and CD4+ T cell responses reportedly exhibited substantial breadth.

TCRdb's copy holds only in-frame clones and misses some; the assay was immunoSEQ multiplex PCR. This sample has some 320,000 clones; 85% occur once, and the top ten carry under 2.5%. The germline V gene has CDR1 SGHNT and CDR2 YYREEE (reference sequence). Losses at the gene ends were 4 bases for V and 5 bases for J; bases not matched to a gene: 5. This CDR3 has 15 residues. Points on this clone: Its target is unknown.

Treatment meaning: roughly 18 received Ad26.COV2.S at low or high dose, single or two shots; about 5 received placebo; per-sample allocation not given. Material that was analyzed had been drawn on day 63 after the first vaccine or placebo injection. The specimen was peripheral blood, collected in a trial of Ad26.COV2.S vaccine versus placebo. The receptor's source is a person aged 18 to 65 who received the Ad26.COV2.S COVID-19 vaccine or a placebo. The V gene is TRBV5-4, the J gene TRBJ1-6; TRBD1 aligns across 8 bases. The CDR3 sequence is CASSPGTGHNSPLHF. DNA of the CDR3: TGTGCCAGCAGCCCCGGGACAGGCCATAATTCACCCCTCCACTTT.